The T cell receptor (beta chain) described here comes from a study of CD8 T cells in Susac syndrome. CD8+ and CD4+ T cells circulating in blood were sequenced for TCR beta. RNA amounts of roughly 0.5 to 1 ug underwent reverse transcription with random hexamers. TCRdb redid the calling of the immunoSEQ multiplex PCR reads with MiXCR, one entry per CDR3 protein. The sample includes 300,000 or so distinct CDR3 sequences, about 91% of them seen just once. The CDR3 length is 16 residues. After removal of 3 bases from V and 3 bases from J, the junction contained 10 bases not matched to a gene. The germline CDR1 and CDR2 sequences are SGHTS and YDEGEE. This clonotype has a handful of counts.

The sequenced sample consisted of CD4+ T cells from PBMCs. The sequence derives from a human donor with multiple sclerosis. This chain connects TRBV5-8 to TRBJ2-7; 9 positions agree with TRBD1. The CDR3: CASSSGQGRVNYEQYF. CDR3 coding DNA: TGTGCCAGCAGCTCCGGACAGGGGAGGGTCAACTACGAGCAGTACTTC.